This T cell receptor beta chain appears in the sequencing data of a study of T cell responses to AZD1222 COVID-19 vaccine. This clone has only a few counts. V gave up 3 bases and J gave up 7 bases; unmatched junction bases: 4. The CDR3 has 14 residues. CDR1 and CDR2 from the germline V gene are LGHNT and FRNRAP. The table came from immunoSEQ multiplex PCR; TCRdb's copy has only in-frame clones and leaves some out. The table lists more than 250,000 clones, approximately 95% of them singletons. This chain joins TRBV12-5 and TRBJ1-5; 9 bases agree with TRBD1. The sample in question was peripheral blood, obtained on day 0 of AZD1222 vaccination. The sequence was collected from an adult in good health. The CDR3 DNA reads as TGTGCTAGTGGTTTCGGGACAGGGCGCCAGCCCCAGCATTTT. Protein sequence: CASGFGTGRQPQHF.